This TCR beta chain is drawn from a study of blood T cell repertoires in COVID-19 (dated by TCRdb to 2018 to 2020). Regarding the complete study: Samples covering the acute and convalescent phases of COVID-19 were provided by collaborators in the United States, Italy and Spain. A freely available public database, intended as a resource for researchers studying the immune response to SARS-CoV-2, is where the repertoires were released. The sample metadata nearly always contained a de-identified subject ID, COVID-19 status, age in years and sex. The samples were drawn from two sources: the first 160 participants of the ongoing ImmuneRACE study, and over 950 subjects contributed by 6 global collaborators. Where HLA class I and class II types were available, the types were taken from metadata supplied by the sample provider, not from assay-based typing. The material from the prospective study consisted of cDNA or gDNA derived from T cells, B-cell-depleted T cells, or PBMCs. The dataset comprised deeply sampled blood TCRbeta repertoires from subjects exposed to, actively infected with, or recovered from COVID-19. The paper as a whole reports these results and caveats: How much clinical and demographic metadata was included differed by source and by participant, and the metadata was provided uncurated.

The CDR3 spans 14 residues, from the cysteine through the phenylalanine. Only CDR3 DNA is held: 42 bases, read in frame from base 1. V loses 5 bases at its end and J loses 5 bases; junction bases beyond the gene matches: 6. From the germline V gene, CDR1 is MGHDK and CDR2 is SYGVNS. The immunoSEQ Assay, a bias-controlled multiplex PCR, was used to amplify TCRbeta CDR3 regions from genomic DNA. In the original analysis: The number of nucleated cells in each sample was estimated from the amplification of reference gene primers within the assay. To quantify the absolute abundance of each unique TCRbeta CDR3 rearrangement, sequence reads were collapsed and filtered. For each sample, productive Simpson clonality was calculated as the square root of Simpson's diversity index across productive rearrangements. TCRdb retrieved this table from immuneACCESS and kept in-frame rearrangements only. Not all clones are present; in checked studies, unresolved V genes account for under half, and no reason is known for the remainder. From that table come the V and J calls and clone size; the DNA was used to work out D and trimming. This sample lists 300,000 to 350,000 clones; roughly 90% were detected once. The biggest ten clones account for 3% to 4.5% of the sample.

On this clone: No antigen is known for it. Base qualities were left out, and no much larger clone turns up one base away.

In Seattle, one collaborating source enrolled patients while the infection was active and tracked those patients longitudinally over the course of disease. Collaborating institutions collected whole blood in K2EDTA tubes following their own protocols. Collaborator samples were shipped for TCRbeta analysis as frozen whole blood, isolated PBMCs, or DNA extracted from either sample type. Sequenced material: peripheral blood. This sequence was found in a woman aged 55-69 years with COVID-19, enrolled during active disease. The rearrangement joined TRBV25-1 to TRBJ2-3; 8 nucleotides in the junction match TRBD2. The DNA sequence is as follows: TGTGCCAGCAGTATTAGCGGGGCCCTAGATACGCAGTATTTT. This gives the protein CASSISGALDTQYF.